This T cell receptor (beta chain) came from a study of PD-1 blockade in classical Hodgkin lymphoma (dated by TCRdb to the early 2020s). Study-level background: Nivolumab dosing was 3 mg/kg intravenously every 2 weeks, continuing until either disease progression or unacceptable toxicity. A peripheral blood immune signature of response to PD-1 blockade in classical Hodgkin lymphoma was defined using TCR beta sequencing and CyTOF.

The Qiagen DNeasy kit was used to extract genomic DNA both from unsorted PBMCs and from the negatively selected CD4+ and CD8+ fractions. Amplification of TCR beta CDR3 regions was done by immunoSEQ multiplex PCR with primers that anneal to V and J segments. A synthetic immune receptor repertoire was used to minimize amplification bias, and any remaining bias was removed computationally after sequencing. As for the original processing: Repertoire diversity was quantified as the Shannon entropy index using custom Python scripts. The unsorted, CD4+ and CD8+ repertoires were each analyzed separately, with the exception of combined analyses, where CD4+ and CD8+ sequences were merged in silico. Clonal expansion was defined as at least a 2-fold frequency increase after treatment relative to C1D1, with a pseudocount of 0.5 for undetected baseline clones. Singleton clones were defined as clones with 0 or 1 copy at C1D1, and non-singleton clones were defined as clones with 2 or more copies. By matching protein sequences in sorted samples from the same patient, clones expanded in unsorted samples were annotated as CD4+, CD8+ or unknown. Wilcoxon tests on paired samples were used to test changes in diversity from C1D1 to C4D1. The clones in this table, taken by TCRdb from immuneACCESS, are in-frame only. Not every clone is retained; where verified, under half of the shortfall comes from an unresolved V gene, and the cause of the rest is unknown. V and J calls and clone size come straight from that table; D and trimming were deduced from the DNA. For this sample there are over 20,000 clones; nearly 75% appear just once. Jointly, the top ten make up approximately 25% of the sample.

The CDR3 sequence holds 15 residues, the cysteine and phenylalanine included. Kept here is only the CDR3 DNA, which spans 45 bases and is read in frame from base 1. The germline V gene encodes CDR1 SEHNR and CDR2 FQNEAQ (reference sequence). Trimming takes 5 bases off V and 2 bases off J; junction bases not matched to a gene: 5. The sample's time point label, decoded: cycle 2 day 1 (C2D1) of nivolumab. All trial patients had relapsed after autologous stem cell transplantation, with cohorts A, B and C differing in prior brentuximab vedotin exposure. A total of 56 patients with relapsed/refractory classical Hodgkin lymphoma made up the trial cohort, and each patient's best overall response was complete response, partial response or progressive disease. Single-agent nivolumab was administered to trial patients in the multi-cohort phase II CheckMate 205 trial. An independent review committee assessed best overall response using the 2007 International Working Group response criteria. Trial PBMCs were obtained immediately prior to nivolumab initiation (C1D1) and on therapy at cycle 2 day 1 and cycle 4 day 1. After peripheral blood was drawn into 8 mL Vacutainer Cell Preparation Tubes, PBMCs were isolated by centrifugation and then cryopreserved.

What the research found in general, with its limitations: Baseline diversity similar to that of newly diagnosed patients was observed in trial patients achieving complete response, whereas significantly lower diversity was observed in partial responders and progressors. A significant rise by C4D1 was seen in CD4+ but not CD8+ TCR diversity (p=0.0027 vs p=0.16), with the rise being most apparent in complete responders (p=0.02). Baseline TCR diversity was reported to be lower in newly diagnosed patients than in healthy donors and to be lower still in relapsed/refractory patients. Lower diversity was seen in patients whose nivolumab began less than 1 year after ASCT, and these patients were left out of later analyses so that immune reconstitution would not confound the results. The study covered only a single clinical trial cohort, and the causes of the repertoire differences, possibly disease activity or prior therapy, were still not defined.

A single count supports this clone. The clone's antigen remains unknown. The sample holds no much larger clone one base away, and base qualities are not on file. The TCR sequence derives from a human donor with classical Hodgkin lymphoma. Recombination joined TRBV7-9 with TRBJ1-1, with 10 middle bases fitting TRBD1. The specimen was peripheral blood mononuclear cells (PBMCs), collected before the second cycle of nivolumab. CDR3 protein: CASSLGTGVNTEAFF. The base sequence is TGTGCCAGCAGCCTTGGGACAGGGGTTAACACTGAAGCTTTCTTT.